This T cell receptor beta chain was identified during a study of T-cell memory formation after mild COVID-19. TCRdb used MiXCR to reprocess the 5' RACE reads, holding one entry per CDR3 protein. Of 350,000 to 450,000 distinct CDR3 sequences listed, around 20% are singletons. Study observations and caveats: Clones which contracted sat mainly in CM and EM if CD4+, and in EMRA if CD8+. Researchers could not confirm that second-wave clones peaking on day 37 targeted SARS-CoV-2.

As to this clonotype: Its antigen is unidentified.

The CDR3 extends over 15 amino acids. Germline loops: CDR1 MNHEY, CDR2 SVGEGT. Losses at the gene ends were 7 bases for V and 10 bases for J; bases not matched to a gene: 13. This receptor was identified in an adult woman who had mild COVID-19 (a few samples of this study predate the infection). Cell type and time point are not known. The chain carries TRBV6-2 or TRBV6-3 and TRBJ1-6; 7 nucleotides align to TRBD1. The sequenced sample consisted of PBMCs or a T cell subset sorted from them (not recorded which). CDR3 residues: CASIPNRGGGSPLHF. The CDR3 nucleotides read TGTGCCAGCATCCCGAACAGGGGAGGAGGCTCACCCCTCCACTTT.